This TCR beta chain was identified during a study of cytotoxic CD8 clonotypes in ibrutinib-treated CLL. Study at large: Overall, 24 responses were partial and 2 complete; following median approximately 73 months, roughly 15 patients stayed remitted and about 12 progressed.

Notes on the study in general: Public clonotypes were uncommon and contracted or stayed stable on treatment.

This CDR3 comprises 15 residues. The V and J ends lost 2 bases and 0 bases respectively, with 9 bases between them. The germline V gene has CDR1 LNHNV and CDR2 YYDKDF (reference sequence). Measured with immunoSEQ multiplex PCR; TCRdb has only the in-frame clones, and not every one. The table lists approximately 340,000 clones, under 70% of them singletons. For this clone: Its specificity is not known.

The input for sequencing was PBMCs, taken after 36 months of ibrutinib treatment. The V call is TRBV15, the J call TRBJ2-3; D is uncertain. This receptor was identified in a human donor with chronic lymphocytic leukemia. CDR3 residues: CATSRRSDSTDTQYF. DNA for the CDR3: TGTGCCACCAGCAGAAGGAGCGATAGCACAGATACGCAGTATTTT.